This T cell receptor (beta chain) was documented in a study of blood T cell repertoires in COVID-19. Study background: Material from acute and convalescent COVID-19 was sourced from the United States, Italy and Spain. Nucleic acid was either cDNA or gDNA, and it came from T cells, B-cell-depleted T cells, or PBMCs.

Original processing notes: It was from reference gene primer amplification that nucleated cell counts were estimated. Only in-frame clones appear in the TCRdb table, and some are missing; sequencing was by immunoSEQ multiplex PCR. The V and J calls and clone size were taken over from that table, and D and trimming were inferred from the DNA. The data show under 300,000 clones, around three quarters seen once. The receptor was isolated from a woman of 80 years or more with acute or convalescent COVID-19. The sample comprised peripheral blood.

This CDR3 is CASSIEYDRALDNQPQHF. The DNA for the CDR3 is TGTGCCAGTAGTATAGAGTATGACAGGGCCCTCGACAATCAGCCCCAGCATTTT. The J gene is TRBJ1-5, the V gene TRBV19, with 7 positions matching TRBD1. The CDR3 runs 18 residues. Germline lookup yields CDR1 LNHDA and CDR2 SQIVND (reference sequence). The junction had 11 bases not matched to a gene; V was cut back by 0 bases and J by 3 bases. Using reference TRBV19 and TRBJ1-5 for the parts outside the CDR3, the full variable domain is DGGITQSPKYLFRKEGQNVTLSCEQNLNHDAMYWYRQDPGQGLRLIYYSQIVNDFQKGDIAEGYSVSREKKESFPLTVTSAQKNPTAFYLCASSIEYDRALDNQPQHFGDGTRLSIL.